This is a list of T cell receptor beta chains from one sample in a study of technical replicates of blood from a few donors. The table came from immunoSEQ multiplex PCR; TCRdb's copy has only in-frame clones and leaves some out. The sample holds about 80,000 clones, about 97% seen once. Specimen: T cells isolated from PBMCs. These receptors all come from a human donor in good health. Both conserved end residues are part of each CDR3. D genes are given only for firm matches. Clone size is given for some rows only: seen once, a few or many times, or a class if the clone is expanded.

size	J	D	length	V	CDR3	DNA
.	TRBJ1-5	.	13	TRBV27	CASSQEGNQPQHF	TGTGCCAGCAGTCAAGAGGGCAACCAGCCCCAGCATTTT
few	TRBJ2-7	.	15	TRBV5-1	CASSLSSGSSYEQYF	TGCGCCAGCAGCTTGAGCTCGGGTAGCTCCTACGAGCAGTACTTC
.	TRBJ2-1	TRBD1	16	TRBV15	CATSRDRTGAYNEQFF	TGTGCCACCAGCAGAGACCGGACAGGGGCTTACAATGAGCAGTTCTTC
.	TRBJ1-2	TRBD1	12	TRBV10-3	CAINRQGDGYTF	TGTGCCATCAACCGACAGGGCGATGGCTACACCTTC
.	TRBJ1-4	.	20	TRBV28	CASIPTRSGWMSPTNEKLFF	TGTGCCAGCATCCCGACAAGATCAGGGTGGATGTCTCCAACTAATGAAAAACTGTTTTTT
.	TRBJ1-1	.	13	TRBV4-1	CASSPGSGTEAFF	TGCGCCAGCAGTCCAGGGTCGGGCACTGAAGCTTTCTTT
once	TRBJ2-2	.	14	TRBV23-1	CAVQGNANTGELFF	TGCGCCGTCCAGGGGAACGCGAACACCGGGGAGCTGTTTTTT
.	TRBJ2-7	TRBD1	20	TRBV4-1	CASSPSYLVPGTDSSYEQYF	TGCGCCAGCAGCCCGAGCTACTTAGTTCCCGGGACAGATAGCTCCTACGAGCAGTACTTC
.	TRBJ2-3	.	14	TRBV7-2	CASTQEYHTDTQYF	TGTGCCAGCACCCAAGAGTACCACACAGATACGCAGTATTTT
.	TRBJ2-2	TRBD2	17	TRBV7-3	CASRFSGGHGDTGELFF	TGTGCCAGCAGATTTAGCGGGGGCCACGGGGACACCGGGGAGCTGTTTTTT
.	TRBJ2-1	.	15	TRBV9	CASSAGVDPGNEQFF	TGTGCCAGCAGCGCCGGGGTGGACCCCGGAAATGAGCAGTTCTTC
.	TRBJ2-1	.	16	TRBV5-1	CASSREGGVGSTEQFF	TGCGCCAGCAGCCGTGAGGGCGGGGTGGGGAGCACTGAGCAGTTCTTC
.	TRBJ2-5	TRBD1	14	TRBV5-1	CASSPGTGKETQYF	TGCGCCAGCAGCCCGGGGACAGGGAAAGAGACCCAGTACTTC
.	TRBJ2-1	TRBD2	16	TRBV11-3	CASSLTGTSVYNEQFF	TGTGCCAGCAGCTTAACCGGGACTAGCGTTTACAATGAGCAGTTCTTC
.	TRBJ2-7	TRBD1	16	TRBV27	CASSMIPGTGGHEQYF	TGTGCCAGCAGTATGATCCCCGGGACAGGGGGCCACGAGCAGTACTTC
.	TRBJ1-1	.	18	TRBV7-9	CASSLVSSGVLRSTEAFF	TGTGCCAGCAGCTTAGTAAGTTCGGGGGTTCTAAGGAGCACTGAAGCTTTCTTT
.	TRBJ1-1	.	14	TRBV2	CASSEFQANTEAFF	TGTGCCAGCAGTGAGTTTCAGGCGAACACTGAAGCTTTCTTT
.	TRBJ2-3	.	13	TRBV14	CASSQPNTDTQYF	TGTGCCAGCAGCCAACCCAACACAGATACGCAGTATTTT